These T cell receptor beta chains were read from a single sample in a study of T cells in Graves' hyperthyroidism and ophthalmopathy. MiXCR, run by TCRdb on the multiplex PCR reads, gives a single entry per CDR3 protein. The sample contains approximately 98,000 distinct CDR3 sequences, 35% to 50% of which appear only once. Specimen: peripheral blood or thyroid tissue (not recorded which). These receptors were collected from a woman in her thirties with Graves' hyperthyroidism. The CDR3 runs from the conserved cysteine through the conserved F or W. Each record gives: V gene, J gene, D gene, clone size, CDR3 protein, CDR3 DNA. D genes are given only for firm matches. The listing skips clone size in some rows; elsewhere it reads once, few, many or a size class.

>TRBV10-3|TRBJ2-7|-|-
CAISDRRYEQYF
TGTGCCATCAGTGATCGGCGGTACGAGCAGTACTTC
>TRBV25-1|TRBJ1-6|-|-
CACSARTGDSPLHF
-
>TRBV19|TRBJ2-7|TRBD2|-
CASIDTSGNQQYF
TGTGCCAGTATCGACACTAGCGGGAACCAGCAGTACTTC
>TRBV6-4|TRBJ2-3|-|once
CASSAQRSDTQYF
TGTGCCAGCAGTGCACAGAGGTCGGATACGCAGTATTTT
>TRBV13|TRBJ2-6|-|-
CASISRGGYSGANVLTF
TGTGCCAGCATCTCCAGAGGGGGTTACTCTGGGGCCAACGTCCTGACTTTC
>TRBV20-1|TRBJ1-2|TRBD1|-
CSATQDRGLAGYTF
TGCAGTGCCACCCAGGACAGGGGGCTGGCTGGCTACACCTTC
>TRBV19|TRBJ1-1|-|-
CAPLGGALDTEAFF
TGTGCTCCTCTGGGGGGCGCGTTGGACACTGAGGCTTTCTTT
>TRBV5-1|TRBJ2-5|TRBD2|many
CASSLGLAGLGETQYF
TGCGCCAGCAGCTTGGGTCTAGCGGGCCTTGGAGAGACCCAGTACTTT
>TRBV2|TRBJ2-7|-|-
CASSGGHLSSYGQYF
TGTGCCAGCAGTGGGGGACACCTTAGCTCCTACGGGCAGTACTTC
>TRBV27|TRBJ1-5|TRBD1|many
CASSLYSPGQGNQPQHF
TGTGCCAGCAGTTTATATTCGCCCGGACAGGGCAATCAGCCCCAGCATTTT
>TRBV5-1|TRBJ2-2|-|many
CASSLDRLSVTNTGELFF
TGCGCCAGCAGCTTGGACAGGTTGTCCGTCACGAACACCGGGGAGCTGTTTTTT
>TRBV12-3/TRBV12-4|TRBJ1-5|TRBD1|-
CAGSFYRTGGNQPRHF
TGTGCCGGCAGTTTTTACCGGACAGGGGGAAATCAGCCCCGGCATTTT
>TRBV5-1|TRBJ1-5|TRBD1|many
CASSIGQGGQPQHF
TGCGCCAGCAGCATAGGACAGGGGGGTCAGCCCCAGCATTTT
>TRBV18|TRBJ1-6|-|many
CASSPSAGYDSPLHF
TGTGCCAGCTCACCATCAGCAGGGTACGATTCACCCCTCCACTTT
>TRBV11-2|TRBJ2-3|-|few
CASSPRGAGIDTQYF
TGTGCCAGCAGCCCTCGGGGGGCCGGAATAGATACGCAGTATTTT
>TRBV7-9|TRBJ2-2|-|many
CASSRDYTGELFF
TGTGCCAGCAGCCGGGACTACACCGGGGAGCTGTTTTTT
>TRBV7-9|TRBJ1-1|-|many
CASSLGSWGSTEAFF
TGTGCCAGCAGCTTAGGAAGTTGGGGGTCCACTGAAGCTTTCTTT
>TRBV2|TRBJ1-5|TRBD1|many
CASSEWEGQRNQPQHF
TGTGCCAGCAGTGAATGGGAGGGACAGCGGAATCAGCCCCAGCATTTT
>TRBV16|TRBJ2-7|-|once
CASSQSGLNYEQYF
TGTGCCAGCAGCCAGTCCGGCTTAAACTACGAGCAGTACTTC
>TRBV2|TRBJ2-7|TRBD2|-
CASSEGETLAGVEQYF
TGTGCCAGCAGTGAAGGGGAGACTCTAGCGGGAGTCGAGCAGTACTTC
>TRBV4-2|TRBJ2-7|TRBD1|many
CASSTTGTSYEQYF
TGTGCCAGCAGTACGACAGGGACATCCTACGAGCAGTACTTC
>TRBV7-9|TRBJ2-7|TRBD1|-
CASSLGQGAVYEQYF
TGTGCCAGCAGTTTGGGACAGGGGGCCGTCTACGAGCAGTACTTC
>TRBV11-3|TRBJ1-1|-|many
CASSLEGGEAFF
TGTGCCAGCAGCTTAGAAGGAGGTGAAGCTTTCTTT
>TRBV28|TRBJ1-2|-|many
CASSSHPPGNYGYTF
TGTGCCAGCAGTTCTCACCCCCCCGGGAACTATGGCTACACCTTC
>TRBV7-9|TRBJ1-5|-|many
CASSLDSRNQPQHF
TGTGCCAGCAGCCTAGACAGCCGCAATCAGCCCCAGCATTTT
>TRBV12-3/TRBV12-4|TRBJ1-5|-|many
CASSFGPPPLTGEYQPQHF
TGTGCCAGCAGTTTTGGCCCGCCACCCTTAACGGGTGAATATCAGCCCCAGCATTTT
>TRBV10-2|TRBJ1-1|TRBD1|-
CASSDTGADEAFF
TGCGCCAGCAGTGACACAGGGGCAGATGAAGCTTTCTTT
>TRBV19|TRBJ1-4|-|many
CASIGANEKLFF
TGTGCCAGTATTGGGGCAAATGAAAAACTGTTTTTT
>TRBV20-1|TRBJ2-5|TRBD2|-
CSARAPISGLAGAETQYF
TGCAGTGCTAGAGCCCCTATTTCCGGACTAGCGGGAGCAGAGACCCAGTACTTC
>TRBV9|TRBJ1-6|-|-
CASSVGSSSYNSPLHF
TGTGCCAGCAGCGTAGGCTCTAGCTCCTATAATTCACCCCTCCACTTT
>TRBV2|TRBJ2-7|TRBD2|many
CASNPQTSGATEQYF
TGTGCCAGCAACCCTCAGACTAGCGGGGCAACCGAGCAGTACTTC
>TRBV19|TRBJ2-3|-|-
CASSSHRGGTPDTQYF
TGTGCCAGTAGTTCGCACCGGGGCGGGACCCCAGATACGCAGTATTTT
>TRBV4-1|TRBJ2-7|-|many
CASSQAPRDNEQYF
TGCGCCAGCAGCCAAGCCCCAAGAGATAACGAGCAGTACTTC
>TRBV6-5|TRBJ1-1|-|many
CASSGVGTYTEAFF
TGTGCCAGCAGTGGAGTAGGGACCTACACTGAAGCTTTCTTT
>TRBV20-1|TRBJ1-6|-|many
CSARQLFGGNSPLHF
TGCAGTGCTAGACAACTATTCGGGGGTAATTCACCCCTCCACTTT
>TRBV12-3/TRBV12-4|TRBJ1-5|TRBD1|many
CASSRAPGQSNQPQHF
TGTGCCAGCAGTCGCGCCCCGGGACAGTCCAATCAGCCCCAGCATTTT
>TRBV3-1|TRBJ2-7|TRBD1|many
CASSQTGEVYEQYF
TGTGCCAGCAGCCAGACAGGGGAAGTTTACGAGCAGTACTTC
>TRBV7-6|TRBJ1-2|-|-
CASSLAGSKYGYTF
TGTGCCAGCAGCTTAGCCGGGAGCAAGTATGGCTACACCTTC
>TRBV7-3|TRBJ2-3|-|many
CASSFMAGQDTQYF
TGTGCCAGCAGCTTCATGGCGGGACAAGATACGCAGTATTTT
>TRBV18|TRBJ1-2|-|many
CASFTTKRAERMGGYTF
TGTGCCAGCTTCACCACAAAGAGGGCGGAACGCATGGGCGGCTACACCTTC
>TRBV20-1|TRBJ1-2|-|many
CSGQAFYGYTF
TGCAGTGGACAGGCGTTCTATGGCTACACCTTC
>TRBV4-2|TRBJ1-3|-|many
CASSQDNRYSGNTIYF
TGTGCCAGCAGCCAAGATAACCGCTACTCTGGAAACACCATATATTTT
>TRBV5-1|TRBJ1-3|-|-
CASSLGGPGGNTIYF
TGCGCCAGCAGCTTGGGCGGCCCGGGTGGGAACACCATATATTTT
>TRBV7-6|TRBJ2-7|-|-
CASSQPPLTGRAYEQYF
TGTGCCAGCAGCCAACCTCCCCTAACGGGAAGGGCCTACGAGCAGTACTTC
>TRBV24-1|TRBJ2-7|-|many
CATSDGSSYEQYF
TGTGCCACCAGTGATGGGAGCTCCTACGAGCAGTACTTC
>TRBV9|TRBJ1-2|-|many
CASSVAEADGYTF
TGTGCCAGCAGCGTAGCTGAGGCGGATGGCTACACCTTC
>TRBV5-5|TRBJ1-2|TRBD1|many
CASSLAGTGGLGYTF
TGTGCCAGCAGCTTGGCAGGGACAGGGGGCCTCGGCTACACCTTC
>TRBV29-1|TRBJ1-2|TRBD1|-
CSVEGRGRGYTF
TGCAGCGTTGAAGGGAGGGGGCGAGGCTACACCTTC
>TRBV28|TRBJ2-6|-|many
CASSLSGFGANVLTF
TGTGCCAGCAGCTTGTCAGGCTTTGGGGCCAACGTCCTGACTTTC
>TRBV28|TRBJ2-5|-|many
CASRVRHTLGETQYF
TGTGCCAGCAGAGTACGACACACATTAGGGGAGACCCAGTACTTC
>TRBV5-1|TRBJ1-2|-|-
CASSPSVRVGGHTF
TGCGCCAGCAGCCCAAGCGTCAGGGTGGGCGGCCACACCTTC